This entry features one TCR beta chain sequence. This specimen comes from a study of blood T cell repertoires in COVID-19. Looking at the study overall: The United States, Italy and Spain supplied acute and convalescent COVID-19 samples. Sample material is recorded as cDNA or gDNA derived from T cells, B-cell-depleted T cells, or PBMCs.

As handled by the study authors: From reference gene primer amplification, estimates of nucleated cell counts were derived. The method was immunoSEQ multiplex PCR; TCRdb's version includes in-frame clones alone and lacks a portion of them. V, J and clone size are taken as reported in that table, and D and trimming were inferred from the DNA itself. The table lists about 130,000 clones, 70% to 75% of them singletons, with around 5.9% in the top ten. Germline loops: CDR1 SGHNT, CDR2 YYREEE (reference sequence). The CDR3 totals 14 residues. The V gene lost 4 bases and the J gene lost 2 bases, with 12 bases spanning the gap.

This sequence joins TRBV5-4 and TRBJ1-2, with D perhaps matching TRBD1 (5 bases). Sequences were obtained from peripheral blood. The receptor was isolated from a man between 60 and 75 years old with acute or convalescent COVID-19. CDR3 sequence (DNA): TGTGCCAGCAGCCCGGCGGGGGGGAACTATGGCTACACCTTC. This encodes CASSPAGGNYGYTF.